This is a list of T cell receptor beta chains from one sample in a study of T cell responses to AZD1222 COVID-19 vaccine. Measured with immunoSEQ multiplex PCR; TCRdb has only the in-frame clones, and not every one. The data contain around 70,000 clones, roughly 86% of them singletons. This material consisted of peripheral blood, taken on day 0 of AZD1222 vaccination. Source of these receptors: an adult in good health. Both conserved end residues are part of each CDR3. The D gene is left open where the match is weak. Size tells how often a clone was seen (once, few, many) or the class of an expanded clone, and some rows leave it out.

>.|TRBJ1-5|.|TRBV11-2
CASSLAGGRNQPQHF
TGTGCCAGCAGCTTAGCCGGGGGCCGCAATCAGCCCCAGCATTTT
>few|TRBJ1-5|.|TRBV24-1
CATSDLWGLPLYSNQPQHF
TGTGCCACCAGTGATTTGTGGGGGTTGCCCCTATATAGCAATCAGCCCCAGCATTTT
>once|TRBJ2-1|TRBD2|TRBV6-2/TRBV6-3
CASSYSWLAGGDNEQFF
TGTGCCAGCAGTTACTCTTGGCTAGCGGGGGGGGACAATGAGCAGTTCTTC
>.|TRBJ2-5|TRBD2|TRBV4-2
CASSQDQRLALQETQYF
TGTGCCAGCAGCCAAGATCAGAGACTAGCGCTCCAAGAGACCCAGTACTTC
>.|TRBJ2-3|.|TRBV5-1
CASSLGQSTDTQYF
TGCGCCAGCAGCCTAGGACAGAGCACAGATACGCAGTATTTT
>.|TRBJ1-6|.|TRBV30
CAWSPQINSPLHF
TGTGCCTGGAGTCCGCAGATAAATTCACCCCTCCACTTT
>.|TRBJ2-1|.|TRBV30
CAWSRDGKNEQFF
TGTGCCTGGAGTCGGGACGGCAAAAATGAGCAGTTCTTC
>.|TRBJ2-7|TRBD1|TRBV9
CASSVGGQGFNEQYF
TGTGCCAGCAGCGTTGGGGGACAGGGTTTCAACGAGCAGTACTTC
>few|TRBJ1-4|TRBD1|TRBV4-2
CASSQGGTGESGEKLFF
TGTGCCAGCAGCCAAGGAGGGACAGGGGAGAGTGGCGAAAAACTGTTTTTT
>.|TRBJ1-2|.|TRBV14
CASSQQQGPRYGYTF
TGTGCCAGCAGCCAACAACAGGGTCCCCGCTATGGCTACACCTTC
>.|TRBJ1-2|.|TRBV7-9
CATGTANYGYTF
TGTGCCACCGGGACGGCTAACTATGGCTACACCTTC
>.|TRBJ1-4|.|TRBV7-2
CASSFKFNEKLFF
TGTGCCAGCAGCTTTAAATTTAATGAAAAACTGTTTTTT
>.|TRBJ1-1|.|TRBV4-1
CASSQDVRGGTEAFF
TGCGCCAGCAGCCAAGATGTCAGAGGGGGTACTGAAGCTTTCTTT
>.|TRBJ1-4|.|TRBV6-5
CASSYRGGEKLFF
TGTGCCAGCAGTTACAGGGGTGGGGAAAAACTGTTTTTT
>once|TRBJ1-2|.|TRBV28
CASTDYVYGYTF
TGTGCCAGCACCGATTACGTCTATGGCTACACCTTC
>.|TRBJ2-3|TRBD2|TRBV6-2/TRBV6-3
CASSYSVDAGAGTDTQYF
TGTGCCAGCAGTTACTCGGTGGATGCGGGAGCGGGCACAGATACGCAGTATTTT
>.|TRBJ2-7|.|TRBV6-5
CASSSLRTATYEQYF
TGTGCCAGCAGTTCCCTCCGGACAGCGACCTACGAGCAGTACTTC
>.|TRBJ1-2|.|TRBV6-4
CASSDHSGDYGYTF
TGTGCCAGCAGTGACCATTCGGGCGACTATGGCTACACCTTC
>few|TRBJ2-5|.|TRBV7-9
CASSLGTLFQETQYF
TGTGCCAGCAGCTTAGGCACCCTTTTCCAAGAGACCCAGTACTTC
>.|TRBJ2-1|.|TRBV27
CASSLYESSYNEQFF
TGTGCCAGCAGTTTATACGAGAGCTCCTACAATGAGCAGTTCTTC
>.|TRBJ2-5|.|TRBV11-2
CASSFETVQETQYF
TGTGCCAGCAGCTTTGAGACGGTCCAAGAGACCCAGTACTTC
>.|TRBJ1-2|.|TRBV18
CASSTTEGPQPGHGYTF
TGTGCCAGCTCAACAACTGAGGGACCCCAACCAGGGCATGGCTACACCTTC
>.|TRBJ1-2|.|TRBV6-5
CASRVGQSYGYTF
TGTGCCAGCAGGGTAGGACAGAGCTATGGCTACACCTTC
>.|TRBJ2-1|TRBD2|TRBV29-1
CSVETVREGYNEQFF
TGCAGCGTTGAGACTGTGCGGGAGGGCTACAATGAGCAGTTCTTC
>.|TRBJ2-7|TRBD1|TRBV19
CASSSLGQGTDEQYF
TGTGCCAGTAGTTCCCTAGGACAGGGAACCGACGAGCAGTACTTC
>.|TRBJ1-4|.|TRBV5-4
CASSLGQNNEKLFF
TGTGCCAGCAGCTTGGGACAGAATAATGAAAAACTGTTTTTT
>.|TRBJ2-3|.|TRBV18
CASSPSLQAWDTQYF
TGTGCCAGCTCACCAAGTTTACAGGCATGGGATACGCAGTATTTT
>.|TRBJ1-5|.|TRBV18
CASSQGTGPNQPQHF
TGTGCCAGCTCACAAGGGACGGGCCCCAATCAGCCCCAGCATTTT
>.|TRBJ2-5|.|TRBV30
CAWSGTGWQETQYF
TGTGCCTGGAGTGGAACAGGGTGGCAAGAGACCCAGTACTTC
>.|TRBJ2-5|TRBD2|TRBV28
CASSHRIGLVETQYF
TGTGCCAGCAGTCATCGAATCGGACTAGTGGAGACCCAGTACTTC
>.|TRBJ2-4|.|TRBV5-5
CASSLQGAQYF
TGTGCCAGCAGCTTACAGGGAGCCCAGTACTTC
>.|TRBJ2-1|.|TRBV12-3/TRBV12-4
CASSLEGEQFF
TGTGCCAGCAGTTTAGAGGGTGAGCAGTTCTTC
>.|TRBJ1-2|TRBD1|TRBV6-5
CASSHGQGRTNGYTF
TGTGCCAGCAGTCATGGACAGGGGCGAACCAATGGCTACACCTTC
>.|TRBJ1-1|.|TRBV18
CASSPVRGGEAFF
TGTGCCAGCTCACCGGTCAGGGGTGGAGAAGCTTTCTTT
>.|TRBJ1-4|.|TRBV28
CASSLFIPGMGKLFF
TGTGCCAGCAGTTTATTTATTCCAGGGATGGGAAAACTGTTTTTT
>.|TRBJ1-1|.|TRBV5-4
CASSRVGSINTEAFF
TGTGCCAGCAGCCGTGTGGGTAGTATTAACACTGAAGCTTTCTTT
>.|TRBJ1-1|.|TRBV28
CASRIMGTEAFF
TGTGCCAGCAGAATTATGGGCACTGAAGCTTTCTTT
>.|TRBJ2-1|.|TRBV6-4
CASSERIGATYNEQFF
TGTGCCAGCAGTGAACGCATCGGGGCTACTTACAATGAGCAGTTCTTC
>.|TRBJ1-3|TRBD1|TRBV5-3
CARSLVLQGTASGNTIYF
TGTGCCAGAAGCTTGGTCTTGCAAGGGACAGCCTCTGGAAACACCATATATTTT
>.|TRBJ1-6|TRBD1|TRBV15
CATSRDRGVSPLHF
TGTGCCACCAGTCGGGACAGGGGCGTTTCGCCCCTCCACTTT
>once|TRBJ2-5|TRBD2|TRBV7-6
CASSYRAGGHAFGFETQYF
TGTGCCAGCAGCTACCGTGCGGGAGGGCACGCATTCGGGTTCGAGACCCAGTACTTC
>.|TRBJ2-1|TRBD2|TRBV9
CASSSRLAGGEQFF
TGTGCCAGCAGCTCCCGACTAGCGGGAGGTGAGCAGTTCTTC
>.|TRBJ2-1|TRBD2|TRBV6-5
CASTLGTSYHNEQFF
TGTGCCAGCACCCTCGGGACTAGCTATCACAATGAGCAGTTCTTC
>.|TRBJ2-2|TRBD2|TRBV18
CASSPRTSGRANTGELFF
TGTGCCAGCTCACCACGTACTAGCGGGAGGGCAAACACCGGGGAGCTGTTTTTT
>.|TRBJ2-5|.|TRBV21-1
CASSCGGFQVETQYF
TGTGCCAGCAGCTGCGGGGGGTTTCAGGTGGAGACCCAGTACTTC
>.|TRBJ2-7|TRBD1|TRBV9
CASSVGTGVGEQYF
TGTGCCAGCAGCGTGGGGACAGGGGTGGGAGAGCAGTACTTC
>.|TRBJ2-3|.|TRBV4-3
CASSQDRRGRGDTQYF
TGCGCCAGCAGCCAAGATCGGAGGGGGAGGGGAGATACGCAGTATTTT
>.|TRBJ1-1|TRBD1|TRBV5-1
CASSPSTGGTEAFF
TGCGCCAGCAGCCCGAGCACAGGGGGGACTGAAGCTTTCTTT
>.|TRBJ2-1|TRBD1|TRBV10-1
CASSETPLTGNNEQFF
TGCGCCAGCAGTGAGACCCCTTTGACAGGGAACAATGAGCAGTTCTTC
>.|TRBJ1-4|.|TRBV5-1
CASSLLGPQGLSDEKLFF
TGCGCCAGCAGCTTACTAGGGCCCCAGGGCCTCTCCGATGAAAAACTGTTTTTT
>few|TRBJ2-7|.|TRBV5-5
CASSFMGSTYEQYF
TGTGCCAGCAGCTTTATGGGCAGTACCTACGAGCAGTACTTC
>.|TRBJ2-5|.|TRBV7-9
CASSSPPETQYF
TGTGCCAGCAGCTCTCCCCCAGAGACCCAGTACTTC
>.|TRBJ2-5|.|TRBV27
CASSILAGEETQYF
TGTGCCAGCAGTATACTAGCTGGGGAAGAGACCCAGTACTTC
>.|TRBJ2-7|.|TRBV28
CASSVLGREQYF
TGTGCCAGCAGTGTATTAGGGAGGGAGCAGTACTTC